Listed below are T cell receptor beta chains from one sample, sequenced in a study of blood T cell repertoires in COVID-19. Clones were read by immunoSEQ multiplex PCR, and TCRdb kept only the in-frame ones, dropping some. The profile shows around 46,000 clones, 87% of them singletons. Material for sequencing was peripheral blood. These receptor sequences come from a woman older than 75 with COVID-19, enrolled during active disease. CDR3s include the opening cysteine and the closing phenylalanine or tryptophan. The D gene is left open where the match is weak. Not all rows give a size; the values are once, few, many and, for expanded clones, a class.

.	TRBD1	TRBV5-1	TRBJ1-3	CASSLVTGTGRNTIYF	TGCGCCAGCAGCTTAGTGACCGGGACAGGGAGAAACACCATATATTTT
.	.	TRBV24-1	TRBJ1-5	CATSDTPGVLRNQPQHF	TGTGCCACCAGTGATACCCCAGGGGTATTGCGCAATCAGCCCCAGCATTTT
.	TRBD1	TRBV5-1	TRBJ2-7	CASSPRRDRINSYEQYF	TGCGCCAGCAGCCCTAGGCGGGACAGGATCAACTCCTACGAGCAGTACTTC
.	TRBD1	TRBV6-5	TRBJ1-2	CASSIGTEAYGYTF	TGTGCCAGCAGTATCGGGACAGAAGCCTATGGCTACACCTTC
.	TRBD2	TRBV4-1	TRBJ2-1	CASSQETSGRAFNEQFF	TGCGCCAGCAGCCAAGAGACTAGCGGGAGGGCCTTTAATGAGCAGTTCTTC
.	.	TRBV3-1/TRBV3-2	TRBJ1-6	CASSILGGGSHNSPLHF	TGTGCCAGCAGCATATTGGGCGGGGGATCGCATAATTCACCCCTCCACTTT
.	.	TRBV19	TRBJ2-6	CASTTHQSGANVLTF	TGTGCCAGTACCACCCATCAGTCTGGGGCCAACGTCCTGACTTTC
.	TRBD2	TRBV11-2	TRBJ2-2	CASSLALSGSLTGELFF	TGTGCCAGCAGCTTAGCCTTAAGCGGGAGTTTAACCGGGGAGCTGTTTTTT
.	TRBD1	TRBV19	TRBJ2-1	CASSRDRGQNNEQFF	TGTGCCAGTAGCCGGGACAGGGGGCAAAACAATGAGCAGTTCTTC
.	TRBD1	TRBV5-3	TRBJ1-5	CARSLEGPPGRGLGQPQHF	TGTGCCAGAAGCTTGGAAGGCCCTCCAGGCAGGGGGCTAGGACAGCCCCAGCATTTT
.	TRBD1	TRBV18	TRBJ1-5	CASSTGTANYPSNQPQHF	TGTGCCAGCTCAACCGGGACAGCTAATTACCCTAGCAATCAGCCCCAGCATTTT
.	.	TRBV6-4	TRBJ2-6	CASSDRGGANVLTF	TGTGCCAGCAGTGACAGGGGTGGGGCCAACGTCCTGACTTTC
.	TRBD1	TRBV5-1	TRBJ1-1	CASSLRQGAMNTEAFF	TGCGCCAGCAGCTTACGACAGGGGGCCATGAACACTGAAGCTTTCTTT
few	.	TRBV4-2	TRBJ1-2	CASSQDGQFNYGYTF	TGTGCCAGCAGCCAAGATGGACAGTTTAACTATGGCTACACCTTC
.	TRBD1	TRBV29-1	TRBJ2-1	CSAVPGQGAWEQFF	TGCAGCGCTGTACCGGGACAGGGGGCATGGGAGCAGTTCTTC
.	.	TRBV6-5	TRBJ2-7	CASSQLGGLGEQYF	TGTGCCAGCAGCCAACTTGGGGGCCTGGGAGAGCAGTACTTC
.	.	TRBV28	TRBJ2-1	CASSPPPGTHEQFF	TGTGCCAGCAGTCCACCCCCCGGTACCCATGAGCAGTTCTTC
.	TRBD1	TRBV6-5	TRBJ1-2	CASRQTTGGKYGYTF	TGTGCCAGCAGACAAACGACAGGGGGGAAATATGGCTACACCTTC
.	.	TRBV7-2	TRBJ1-5	CASSPLGAGWNQPQHF	TGTGCCAGCAGCCCGTTGGGGGCAGGCTGGAATCAGCCCCAGCATTTT
.	.	TRBV7-2	TRBJ1-2	CASSLARSNYGYTF	TGTGCCAGCAGCTTGGCCAGAAGTAACTATGGCTACACCTTC
once	.	TRBV6-1	TRBJ2-7	CASSESAGETVSYEQYF	TGTGCCAGCAGTGAAAGCGCTGGGGAGACCGTATCCTACGAGCAGTACTTC
.	.	TRBV6-5	TRBJ2-5	CASSYLWEDQETQYF	TGTGCCAGCAGTTATTTGTGGGAGGACCAAGAGACCCAGTACTTC
once	.	TRBV18	TRBJ1-5	CASSSRHGNQPQHF	TGTGCCAGCTCCTCCCGACATGGCAATCAGCCCCAGCATTTT
.	.	TRBV7-3	TRBJ1-3	CASSPPAGNTIYF	TGTGCCAGCAGCCCCCCCGCTGGAAACACCATATATTTT
.	TRBD1	TRBV10-3	TRBJ1-5	CAISEADRGHQPQHF	TGTGCCATCAGTGAGGCGGACAGGGGACATCAGCCCCAGCATTTT
.	.	TRBV12-3/TRBV12-4	TRBJ1-1	CASSPVMAEAFF	TGTGCCAGCAGCCCGGTTATGGCTGAAGCTTTCTTT
.	TRBD2	TRBV7-8	TRBJ2-7	CASSLRTSASYEQYF	TGTGCCAGCAGCCTAAGGACTAGCGCCTCCTACGAGCAGTACTTC
.	TRBD1	TRBV18	TRBJ2-1	CASSPSSGQPRNEQFF	TGTGCCAGCTCACCCTCTTCGGGACAGCCGAGGAATGAGCAGTTCTTC
.	.	TRBV7-3	TRBJ1-3	CASSLRSGNTIYF	TGTGCCAGCAGCCTTCGCTCTGGAAACACCATATATTTT
.	.	TRBV6-2/TRBV6-3	TRBJ2-3	CASSASPDTQYF	TGTGCCAGCAGTGCTAGCCCAGATACGCAGTATTTT
.	TRBD1	TRBV5-1	TRBJ2-1	CASTSGQYNEQFF	TGCGCCAGCACCTCGGGACAGTACAATGAGCAGTTCTTC
.	.	TRBV2	TRBJ1-2	CASSEDGGGYTF	TGTGCCAGCAGTGAAGATGGGGGGGGCTACACCTTC
.	TRBD1	TRBV20-1	TRBJ1-2	CSASLTGRGYGYTF	TGCAGTGCTAGTCTTACAGGCAGGGGGTATGGCTACACCTTC
.	TRBD2	TRBV5-1	TRBJ2-1	CASSVIAGGGEQFF	TGCGCCAGCAGCGTAATAGCGGGAGGTGGGGAGCAGTTCTTC
.	.	TRBV5-5	TRBJ2-5	CASSPRRLTGNGETQYF	TGTGCCAGCAGCCCCCGCCGCCTTACAGGGAATGGAGAGACCCAGTACTTC
.	TRBD1	TRBV19	TRBJ1-1	CASSIPQGSTEAFF	TGTGCCAGTAGTATACCACAGGGGAGCACTGAAGCTTTCTTT
.	.	TRBV5-1	TRBJ2-1	CASSLDTGWDEQFF	TGCGCCAGCAGCTTGGATACAGGATGGGATGAGCAGTTCTTC
.	.	TRBV5-1	TRBJ1-2	CASSLDAATSYTF	TGCGCCAGCAGCTTGGACGCAGCGACGAGCTACACCTTC
.	TRBD1	TRBV2	TRBJ2-3	CASTKRSGGERDTQYF	TGTGCCAGCACCAAGAGATCAGGGGGCGAAAGAGATACGCAGTATTTT
once	.	TRBV18	TRBJ2-7	CASSPGAQGYEQYF	TGTGCCAGCTCACCAGGGGCCCAGGGTTACGAGCAGTACTTC
.	.	TRBV6-1	TRBJ1-1	CASSEFMRGSMNTEAFF	TGTGCCAGCAGTGAATTTATGAGGGGGTCCATGAACACTGAAGCTTTCTTT
.	TRBD1	TRBV6-5	TRBJ1-1	CASSYRTGTEAFF	TGTGCCAGCAGTTACAGGACAGGGACTGAAGCTTTCTTT
.	.	TRBV6-6	TRBJ1-5	CASSYGGENQPQHF	TGTGCCAGCAGTTACGGTGGAGAAAATCAGCCCCAGCATTTT
once	TRBD1	TRBV5-8	TRBJ1-1	CASSSGGLAEAFF	TGTGCCAGCAGCTCAGGGGGCCTCGCTGAAGCTTTCTTT
.	TRBD1	TRBV10-1	TRBJ1-3	CANRTGQNTIYF	TGCGCCAATAGGACAGGTCAAAACACCATATATTTT
.	TRBD1	TRBV27	TRBJ1-2	CASSHRDRVQLDGYTF	TGTGCCAGCAGTCACCGGGACAGGGTCCAGTTAGATGGCTACACCTTC
.	.	TRBV2	TRBJ2-4	CASRPDSLVSDF	TGTGCCAGCAGACCGGACAGTTTAGTTTCAGACTTC